A single sample gave rise to the 21 T cell receptor beta chains below, sequenced in a study of CD4 T cells in relation to SARS-CoV-2 and coronaviruses. TCRdb's copy holds only in-frame clones and misses some; the assay was immunoSEQ multiplex PCR. In the table there are around 45,000 clones, approximately 80% of which are singletons. These receptors are not linked to any known antigen. The sample was naive CD4+ T cells from PBMCs, cultured in vitro. The subset denotes: naive CD4+ T cells isolated by negative enrichment. The receptors stem from an adult with COVID-19.

The sample holds a few counts of this clone. The J gene is TRBJ2-7, the V gene TRBV6-5, with D perhaps matching TRBD2 (5 bases). Between the trimmed V and J ends, which lost 6 bases and 0 bases, there was a span of 12 bases. The germline CDR1 and CDR2 sequences are MNHEY and SVGAGI. The CDR3 spans 14 residues. Here the CDR3 DNA reads TGTGCCAGCAGGGAGCGCCGGGACTCCTACGAGCAGTACTTC. As protein: CASRERRDSYEQYF.

This clone was picked up one time. J is TRBJ2-7 and V is TRBV10-3; no clear D. The CDR3 runs to 15 residues. Trimming shortened V by 0 bases and J by 0 bases, and 9 bases separated the two germline ends. Germline assignment: CDR1 ENHRY and CDR2 SYGVKD. This chain's CDR3 is CAISESTFYSYEQYF. The CDR3 DNA is TGTGCCATCAGTGAGTCGACTTTCTACTCCTACGAGCAGTACTTC.

This rearrangement joins TRBV5-4 to TRBJ2-3, with 8 bases aligning to TRBD1. The germline V gene encodes CDR1 SGHNT and CDR2 YYREEE (reference sequence). This CDR3 region has 15 residues. V lost 3 bases to trimming and J lost 4 bases; unmatched junction nucleotides: 7. The CDR3 spells CASSSSNRGADTQYF. The CDR3 DNA sequence: TGTGCCAGCAGCTCGAGTAACAGGGGGGCAGATACGCAGTATTTT. Filled out from reference TRBV5-4 and TRBJ2-3, the complete variable domain reads ETGVTQSPTHLIKTRGQQVTLRCSSQSGHNTVSWYQQALGQGPQFIFQYYREEENGRGNFPPRFSGLQFPNYSSELNVNALELDDSALYLCASSSSNRGADTQYFGPGTRLTVL.

The genes are TRBV19 and TRBJ2-1, with 8 bases that match TRBD2. Losses at the gene ends were 5 bases for V and 1 base for J; bases not matched to a gene: 10. Per germline, CDR1 LNHDA and CDR2 SQIVND (reference sequence). CDR3 length: 17 amino acids. CDR3 protein: CASSVSPAGGSYNEQFF. The CDR3 DNA sequence: TGTGCCAGTAGTGTATCTCCGGCGGGAGGTTCCTACAATGAGCAGTTCTTC.

The chain uses TRBV6-5 and TRBJ2-7; TRBD2 might be the D (6 bases). V shed 4 bases and J shed 3 bases, with 13 bases lying between them. CDR1 MNHEY and CDR2 SVGAGI come from the germline V gene. This CDR3 spans 14 amino acids. The CDR3 reads CASSFGTSGYEQYF. In nucleotides, the CDR3 is TGTGCCAGCAGTTTCGGGACTTCGGGCTACGAGCAGTACTTC.

The rearrangement joins TRBV7-3 to TRBJ2-5; TRBD2 aligns across 11 bases. The CDR3 runs to 15 residues. Germline values: CDR1 SGHTA, CDR2 FQGTGA. V gave up 1 base and J gave up 4 bases; unmatched junction bases: 2. The CDR3 bases are TGTGCCAGCAGCTTAATAGGACTAGCGGGAGAGACCCAGTACTTC. Translated, it gives CASSLIGLAGETQYF.

V usage is TRBV2 and J usage is TRBJ1-4; no clear D gene. The CDR3 loop spans 13 amino acids. The V end was cut by 6 bases, the J end by 8 bases, with 13 bases between. Germline V CDR1 and CDR2: SNHLY, FYNNEI. The CDR3 sequence is CASRGGRMEKLFF. CDR3 DNA: TGTGCCAGCAGAGGCGGACGGATGGAAAAACTGTTTTTT. Based on the CDR3 plus reference TRBV2 and TRBJ1-4, the full variable domain is EPEVTQTPSHQVTQMGQEVILRCVPISNHLYFYWYRQILGQKVEFLVSFYNNEISEKSEIFDDQFSVERPDGSNFTLKIRSTKLEDSAMYFCASRGGRMEKLFFGSGTQLSVL.

This clone was detected only once. V gene TRBV21-1 combines with J gene TRBJ2-7; the D call TRBD2 from the table was never checked on the DNA. TRBV21-1 is listed as a pseudogene. This CDR3 contains 14 residues. CDR3: CASKKGRRLYEQYF. In DNA form, the CDR3 reads TGTGCCAGCAAAAAGGGGAGGCGTCTCTACGAGCAGTACTTC.

Only a few counts were recorded for this clone. J is TRBJ1-3 and V is TRBV10-3, with 7 bases fitting TRBD1. Germline values: CDR1 ENHRY, CDR2 SYGVKD. V dropped 8 bases and J dropped 0; count of bases not matched to a gene: 13. The CDR3 has 17 amino acids. CDR3 bases: TGTGCCATCTCCGACAGGGATCCCCTAAGCTCTGGAAACACCATATATTTT. This codes for CAISDRDPLSSGNTIYF.

The rearrangement joins TRBV5-1 to TRBJ2-5, with 10 bases matching TRBD2. Per the germline V gene, CDR1 is SGHRS and CDR2 is YFSETQ. V dropped 1 base and J dropped 2; count of bases not matched to a gene: 11. The length of the CDR3 is 18 residues. CDR3 loop: CASSLLSVGTSEQETQYF. The CDR3 DNA follows: TGCGCCAGCAGCTTGTTATCGGTTGGGACTAGCGAGCAAGAGACCCAGTACTTC.

This chain joins TRBV6-5 and TRBJ2-7, with D possibly matching TRBD2 (6 bases). V shed 5 bases and J shed 2 bases, with 10 bases lying between them. The CDR3 spans 13 residues. Germline CDR1 and CDR2: MNHEY and SVGAGI. The CDR3 region is CASSPSVPYEQYF. The CDR3 DNA is TGTGCCAGCAGTCCTAGCGTTCCCTACGAGCAGTACTTC.

This clone was counted once. The V and J genes are TRBV10-3 and TRBJ1-1; TRBD1 might be the D (6 bases). Germline loops: CDR1 ENHRY, CDR2 SYGVKD. The V and J ends lost 3 bases and 2 bases respectively, with 13 bases between them. This CDR3 region has 15 residues. The CDR3 loop is CAISEGQGLNTEAFF. In DNA form, the CDR3 reads TGTGCCATCAGTGAAGGGCAGGGGTTAAACACTGAAGCTTTCTTT.

The V and J genes are TRBV9 and TRBJ2-6; 8 nucleotides match TRBD1. The CDR3 totals 17 residues. V lost 3 bases to trimming and J lost 2 bases; unmatched junction nucleotides: 7. CDR1 is SGDLS, CDR2 YYNGEE, per germline. Here the CDR3 DNA reads TGTGCCAGCAGCGCAGGGGGCTCTCCAACTGGGGCCAACGTCCTGACTTTC. It yields the protein CASSAGGSPTGANVLTF.

V and J are TRBV20-1 and TRBJ2-2; 8 bases are a match to TRBD2. The CDR3 has 17 amino acids. J lost 0 bases, V lost 3 bases, and 9 bases had no gene match. CDR1 DFQATT and CDR2 SNEGSKA come from the germline V gene (reference sequence). The CDR3 is CSASSPIAGSNTGELFF. DNA for the CDR3: TGCAGTGCTAGTTCCCCAATAGCGGGATCGAACACCGGGGAGCTGTTTTTT.

This rearrangement joins TRBV18 to TRBJ2-7, with D possibly TRBD1 on 5 matching bases. CDR3 length equals 14 residues. Germline V gene sequence: CDR1 KGHSH, CDR2 LQKENI. V lost 2 bases, J lost 2 bases, and 10 bases lay in between. The CDR3 DNA reads as TGTGCCAGCTCACCAAGTTTCAGGGCCTACGAGCAGTACTTC. Translation gives CASSPSFRAYEQYF.

This chain links TRBV5-4 with TRBJ2-1, with D possibly TRBD2 on 6 matching bases. Germline CDR1 and CDR2: SGHNT and YYREEE (reference sequence). Trimming stripped 3 bases from V and 9 bases from J, with 19 bases between. This CDR3 spans 15 amino acids. The CDR3 coding sequence is TGTGCCAGCAGCTCGCCGCTCGGGAGAGGTATTGAGCAGTTCTTC. Translated, it gives CASSSPLGRGIEQFF.

The rearrangement joins TRBV7-9 to TRBJ2-7, with TRBD2 matching over 12 bases. J gave up 6 bases and V 6 bases, and 18 bases lay outside the gene matches. Per the germline V gene, CDR1 is SEHNR and CDR2 is FQNEAQ (reference sequence). The CDR3 spans 18 residues. The CDR3 spells CASSPDLLAGGPPLEQYF. CDR3 DNA sequence: TGTGCCAGCAGTCCCGACTTACTAGCGGGAGGCCCCCCGCTCGAGCAGTACTTC.

V is TRBV28 and J is TRBJ2-5, with TRBD2 matching over 8 bases. The V and J ends lost 7 bases and 5 bases, in that order; junction bases with no gene match: 9. Germline V gives CDR1 MDHEN, CDR2 SYDVKM. The CDR3 consists of 14 residues. The CDR3 DNA follows: TGTGCCAGCACTGACCGAAGCGGGAGCGAGACCCAGTACTTC. Translated, it gives CASTDRSGSETQYF.

The chain employs TRBV9 and TRBJ1-6; 7 bases agree with TRBD1. The J segment lost 6 bases and the V segment lost 6 bases, leaving 3 bases of the junction unmatched. Germline CDR1 SGDLS, CDR2 YYNGEE. The length of the CDR3 is 13 residues. The CDR3 protein is CASNRGLNSPLHF. CDR3 sequence (DNA): TGTGCCAGCAATAGGGGGCTTAATTCACCCCTCCACTTT. The whole variable domain, filled in from reference TRBV9 and TRBJ1-6, reads DSGVTQTPKHLITATGQRVTLRCSPRSGDLSVYWYQQSLDQGLQFLIQYYNGEERAKGNILERFSAQQFPDLHSELNLSSLELGDSALYFCASNRGLNSPLHFGNGTRLTVT.

This chain links TRBV10-1 with TRBJ2-7; tentative D call: TRBD2 (5 bases). The CDR3 has 16 residues. With 4 bases removed from V and 6 bases from J, the gap between germline ends came to 22 bases. Germline loops: CDR1 WNHNN, CDR2 SYGVQD (reference sequence). CDR3 loop: CASSGSPGVPPLEQYF. As DNA, the CDR3 is TGCGCCAGCAGTGGATCCCCCGGGGTTCCCCCTCTCGAGCAGTACTTC.

The CDR3 spells CASSVGLAGHPGGEQYF. CDR3 nucleotide sequence: TGTGCCAGCAGCGTAGGACTAGCGGGGCACCCCGGGGGCGAGCAGTACTTC. This chain uses TRBV9 with TRBJ2-7, with TRBD2 matching 11 bases. Trimming took 0 bases from V and 6 from J; bases not matched to a gene: 11. The CDR3 is made up of 17 amino acids. CDR1 is SGDLS and CDR2 is YYNGEE in the germline V gene.